These 14 T cell receptor beta chains were sequenced from one sample in a study of T cell responses to AZD1222 COVID-19 vaccine. Using immunoSEQ multiplex PCR, the repertoire was profiled, and TCRdb retains in-frame clones only, with some absent. This sample has fewer than 120,000 clones, with 85% to 90% found just once. Sample: peripheral blood, taken 28 days after the second AZD1222 dose. The receptors come from an adult who received the AZD1222 COVID-19 vaccine.

This CDR3 is CASNDRGITGELFF. The CDR3 coding sequence is TGTGCCAGTAACGACAGGGGGATCACCGGGGAGCTGTTTTTT. This chain joins TRBV19 and TRBJ2-2, with TRBD1 identical over 9 bases. The CDR3 extends over 14 amino acids. CDR1 LNHDA and CDR2 SQIVND come from the germline V gene (reference sequence). Trimming removed 7 bases from V and 4 bases from J; junction bases left unmatched: 4.

J is TRBJ2-1 and V is TRBV7-3; 11 bases align to TRBD1. The germline V gene encodes CDR1 SGHTA and CDR2 FQGTGA. The V segment lost 4 bases and the J segment 9 bases; nucleotides outside the gene matches: 8. The CDR3 runs to 15 residues. The CDR3 sequence: CASSSGQGVVSEQFF. The CDR3 nucleotides read TGTGCCAGCAGCTCGGGACAGGGGGTGGTGAGTGAGCAGTTCTTC. The variable domain in full, with the rest retrieved from reference TRBV7-3 and TRBJ2-1, is GAGVSQTPSNKVTEKGKYVELRCDPISGHTALYWYRQSLGQGPEFLIYFQGTGAADDSGLPNDRFFAVRPEGSVSTLKIQRTERGDSAVYLCASSSGQGVVSEQFFGPGTRLTVL.

The rearrangement links TRBV30 to TRBJ2-2, with 7 bases fitting TRBD2. The CDR3 sequence is 14 residues long. Germline CDR1 GTSNPN, CDR2 SVGIG (reference sequence). V dropped 4 bases and J dropped 4; count of bases not matched to a gene: 6. DNA for the CDR3: TGTGCCTGGAACATGGGGAGGGTCACCGGGGAGCTGTTTTTT. As protein: CAWNMGRVTGELFF.

This rearrangement joins TRBV12-3 or TRBV12-4 to TRBJ1-6; D call uncertain. V was clipped by 6 bases and J by 9 bases, with 9 bases between them. CDR3 size: 12 residues. The CDR3 sequence: CASRGGPSPLHF. In nucleotides, the CDR3 is TGTGCCAGCAGGGGCGGGCCTTCACCCCTCCACTTT.

This clone appeared once. The chain has TRBV9 and TRBJ1-1; 7 bases are a match to TRBD1. J lost 6 bases, V lost 4 bases, and 9 bases had no gene match. This CDR3 is 14 amino acids long. CDR1 and CDR2 (germline): SGDLS, YYNGEE. In DNA form, the CDR3 reads TGTGCCAGCAGCCCCCGGGAGGGGGCTCCTGAAGCTTTCTTT. It specifies CASSPREGAPEAFF.

The chain carries TRBV3-1 (or the pseudogene TRBV3-2) and TRBJ2-1, with 9 bases that match TRBD2. This CDR3 region has 15 residues. V lost 0 bases, J lost 15 bases, and 12 bases stayed unmatched. Germline CDR1 reads LGHDT; CDR2 reads YNNKEL (reference sequence). The CDR3 bases are TGTGCCAGCAGCCAAGACGTAGCGGGGGACATCGAACGGTTCTTC. Protein: CASSQDVAGDIERFF.

The chain uses TRBV7-9 and TRBJ2-3; 8 nucleotides align to TRBD2. This CDR3 region has 15 residues. V shed 5 bases and J 4 bases; nucleotides not matched to a gene: 8. The germline V gene encodes CDR1 SEHNR and CDR2 FQNEAQ (reference sequence). CDR3 residues: CASSPIGLAADTQYF. In nucleotides, the CDR3 is TGTGCCAGCAGCCCAATCGGACTAGCAGCAGATACGCAGTATTTT.

The chain is built from TRBV6-2 or TRBV6-3 and TRBJ2-3, with D possibly matching TRBD1 (6 bases). V dropped 4 bases and J dropped 1 base, with 15 bases sitting between them. The CDR3 covers 16 residues. Per germline, CDR1 MNHEY and CDR2 SVGEGT. The CDR3 here is CASSSDRDTGTDTQYF. In DNA form, the CDR3 reads TGTGCCAGCAGTTCCGACCGGGACACTGGCACAGATACGCAGTATTTT.

V is TRBV27 and J is TRBJ1-5; possibly TRBD1 for D (6 bases). The ends were cut back, 11 bases at V and 9 bases at J, with 17 bases in the middle. The CDR3 length is 12 residues. The germline V gene has CDR1 MNHEY and CDR2 SMNVEV (reference sequence). DNA for the CDR3: TGTGCCGTAGGGGGGATCTTTCGGCCCCAGCATTTT. This codes for CAVGGIFRPQHF.

As regards this clone: Other DNA variants within this sample encode the same CDR3. The gene calls are TRBV3-1 (or the pseudogene TRBV3-2) and TRBJ2-3, with no clear D. CDR3 size: 14 residues. V was cut by 2 bases and J by 0 bases, with 6 bases left in between. CDR1 is LGHDT, CDR2 YNNKEL, per germline (reference sequence). Written as DNA, the CDR3 is TGTGCCAGCAGCCAAACTTCAAGCACAGATACGCAGTATTTT. This encodes CASSQTSSTDTQYF.

The chain recombines TRBV18 with TRBJ2-2; 8 bases are a match to TRBD1. This CDR3 is 15 amino acids long. Germline lookup yields CDR1 KGHSH and CDR2 LQKENI. V trimming: 3 bases; J trimming: 6 bases; junction bases outside the gene matches: 6. CDR3 sequence: CASSPDRELAGELFF. The CDR3 DNA is TGTGCCAGCTCACCGGACAGGGAGTTAGCCGGGGAGCTGTTTTTT.

The chain links TRBV23-1 to TRBJ2-7, with 8 bases identical to TRBD1. TRBV23-1 falls under the ORF class, with uncertain function. Germline trimming cut 8 bases from V and 5 bases from J; bases unmatched to any gene: 8. CDR3 size: 13 residues. In nucleotides, the CDR3 is TGCGCCAGCTCCCGGACAGGGTTCAACGAGCAGTACTTC. This translates into CASSRTGFNEQYF.

This clone was seen a few times. V usage is TRBV27 and J usage is TRBJ1-4; 7 bases are shared with TRBD1. Germline CDR1 MNHEY, CDR2 SMNVEV (reference sequence). The ends lost 0 bases at V and 8 bases at J; junction bases unmatched: 3. The length of the CDR3 is 14 residues. CDR3 DNA sequence: TGTGCCAGCAGTTTATCGGGACAGAGGGAAAAACTGTTTTTT. It yields the protein CASSLSGQREKLFF. Supplemented by reference TRBV27 and TRBJ1-4, the full variable domain reads EAQVTQNPRYLITVTGKKLTVTCSQNMNHEYMSWYRQDPGLGLRQIYYSMNVEVTDKGDVPEGYKVSRKEKRNFPLILESPSPNQTSLYFCASSLSGQREKLFFGSGTQLSVL.

The chain couples TRBV7-9 to TRBJ2-1, with D perhaps given as TRBD1 or TRBD2 (6 bases each). This CDR3 has 18 residues. Looked up from germline, CDR1 is SEHNR and CDR2 is FQNEAQ (reference sequence). V lost 4 bases, J lost 0 bases, and 19 bases lay in between. In DNA, the CDR3 is TGTGCCAGCAGCTCTATGGATTGGGGGGCGAGCTCCTACAATGAGCAGTTCTTC. It encodes CASSSMDWGASSYNEQFF.